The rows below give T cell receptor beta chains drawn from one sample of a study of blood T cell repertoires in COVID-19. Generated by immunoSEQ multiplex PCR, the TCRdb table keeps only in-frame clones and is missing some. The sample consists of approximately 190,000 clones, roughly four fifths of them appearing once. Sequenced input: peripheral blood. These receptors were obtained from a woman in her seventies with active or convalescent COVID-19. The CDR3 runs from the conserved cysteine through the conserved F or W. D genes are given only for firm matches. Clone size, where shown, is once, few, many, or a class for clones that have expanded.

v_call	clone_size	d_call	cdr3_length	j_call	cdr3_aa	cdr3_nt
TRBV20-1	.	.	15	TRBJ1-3	CSASARGGTGNTIYF	TGCAGTGCCAGTGCGAGGGGCGGGACTGGAAACACCATATATTTT
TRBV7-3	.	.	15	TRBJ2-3	CASSFSGGSTDTQYF	TGTGCCAGCAGCTTCTCGGGCGGGAGCACAGATACGCAGTATTTT
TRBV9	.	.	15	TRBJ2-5	CASSVQGTPGQTQYF	TGTGCCAGCAGCGTACAGGGGACCCCCGGGCAGACCCAGTACTTC
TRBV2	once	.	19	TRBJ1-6	CASKKQLVGPHSYNSPLHF	TGTGCCAGCAAAAAGCAGCTAGTCGGCCCTCACTCCTATAATTCACCCCTCCACTTT
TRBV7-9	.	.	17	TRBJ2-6	CASSQLHHLSGANVLTF	TGTGCCAGCAGCCAACTCCATCACCTCTCTGGGGCCAACGTCCTGACTTTC
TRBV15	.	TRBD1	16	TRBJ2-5	CATSYIPGTGKETQYF	TGTGCCACCAGCTACATACCCGGGACAGGGAAAGAGACCCAGTACTTC
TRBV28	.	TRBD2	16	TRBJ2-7	CASSPRVAGKLHEQYF	TGTGCCAGCAGTCCGCGAGTAGCGGGAAAGCTCCACGAGCAGTACTTC
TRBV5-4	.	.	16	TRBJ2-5	CASSSRQSVVLETQYF	TGTGCCAGCAGCTCCCGGCAGAGCGTTGTTTTGGAGACCCAGTACTTC
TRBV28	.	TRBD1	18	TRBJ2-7	CASSLSPLWTGRTYEQYF	TGTGCCAGCAGTCTTTCCCCCCTCTGGACAGGTCGTACCTACGAGCAGTACTTC
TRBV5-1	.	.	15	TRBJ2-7	CASTPRGGLLYEQYF	TGCGCCAGCACCCCTAGGGGGGGCCTACTATACGAGCAGTACTTC
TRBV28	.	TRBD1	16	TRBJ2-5	CASSLGGTGGQETQYF	TGTGCCAGCAGTTTAGGTGGGACAGGGGGACAAGAGACCCAGTACTTC
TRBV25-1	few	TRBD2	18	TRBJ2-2	CASSEMGLAGVRTGELFF	TGTGCCAGCAGTGAAATGGGACTAGCGGGAGTCAGGACCGGGGAGCTGTTTTTT
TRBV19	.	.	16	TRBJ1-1	CASSIGRGVGNTEAFF	TGTGCCAGTAGTATCGGAAGAGGTGTGGGGAACACTGAAGCTTTCTTT
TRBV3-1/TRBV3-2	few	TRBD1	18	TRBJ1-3	CASSQGTGGIFSGNTIYF	TGTGCCAGCAGCCAAGGTACAGGGGGCATCTTCTCTGGAAACACCATATATTTT
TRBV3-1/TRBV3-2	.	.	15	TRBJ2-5	CASSVRTGRGETQYF	TGTGCCAGCAGCGTACGGACAGGGAGGGGAGAGACCCAGTACTTC
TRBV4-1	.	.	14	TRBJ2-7	CASSQGRSLYEQYF	TGCGCCAGCAGCCAAGGACGGAGCCTCTACGAGCAGTACTTC
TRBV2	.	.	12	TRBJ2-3	CASSLQGDTQYF	TGTGCCAGCAGTCTACAGGGAGATACGCAGTATTTT
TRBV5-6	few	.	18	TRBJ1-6	CASSVYRHQSSYNSPLHF	TGTGCCAGCAGCGTATACAGGCATCAGAGCTCCTATAATTCACCCCTCCACTTT
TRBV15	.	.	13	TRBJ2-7	CATSPDRLGEQYF	TGTGCCACCAGCCCAGACAGGTTAGGAGAGCAGTACTTC
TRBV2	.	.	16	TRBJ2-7	CASSERAGAEGYEQYF	TGTGCCAGCAGTGAAAGGGCGGGGGCTGAAGGGTACGAGCAGTACTTC